Listed below are T cell receptor beta chains from one sample, sequenced in a study of blood T cell repertoires in COVID-19. Assay: immunoSEQ multiplex PCR; the TCRdb copy retains only in-frame clones and omits some. The table shows just over 60,000 clones, with more than 65% occurring only once. Sequencing used peripheral blood. All receptors derive from a woman of 80 years or more with active or convalescent COVID-19. Each CDR3 is given with its conserved first and last residue. A D gene is named only where the DNA matches it firmly. Clone size is not always given. Where it is, it says once, few, many or a class for expanded clones.

CDR3aa	CDR3nt	abundance	v_gene	j_gene	len	d_gene
CASSQGSNTDTQYF	TGTGCCAGCAGTCAAGGGTCTAACACAGATACGCAGTATTTT	NA	TRBV2	TRBJ2-3	14	NA
CASSFVLGPPGQPVYGYTF	TGTGCCAGCAGCTTCGTCCTGGGCCCCCCGGGACAGCCCGTCTATGGCTACACCTTC	NA	TRBV7-9	TRBJ1-2	19	TRBD1
CASRGLDTQYF	TGTGCCAGTAGAGGACTAGATACGCAGTATTTT	NA	TRBV19	TRBJ2-3	11	NA
CSVGQANTEAFF	TGCAGCGTTGGACAGGCGAACACTGAAGCTTTCTTT	few	TRBV29-1	TRBJ1-1	12	NA
CASSLESGVAGANVLTF	TGCGCCAGCAGCCTTGAATCAGGGGTGGCAGGGGCCAACGTCCTGACTTTC	few	TRBV4-1	TRBJ2-6	17	NA
CATQGDLVYNSPLHF	TGTGCCACCCAGGGGGACCTTGTTTATAATTCACCCCTCCACTTT	NA	TRBV6-6	TRBJ1-6	15	TRBD1
CASSLVWGPDTQYF	TGTGCCAGCAGCTTGGTGTGGGGCCCAGATACGCAGTATTTT	NA	TRBV5-5	TRBJ2-3	14	NA
CASSYTGGEQPQHF	TGTGCCAGCTCTTATACAGGGGGAGAACAGCCCCAGCATTTT	NA	TRBV18	TRBJ1-5	14	TRBD1
CASSGDSYEKLFF	TGTGCCAGCAGTGGGGACAGCTATGAAAAACTGTTTTTT	NA	TRBV13	TRBJ1-4	13	TRBD1
CASSTTGGGVDGYTF	TGTGCCAGCTCAACTACAGGGGGCGGAGTTGATGGCTACACCTTC	NA	TRBV18	TRBJ1-2	15	TRBD1
CASSLTYDRAETQYF	TGTGCCAGCAGCTTGACCTATGACAGGGCAGAGACCCAGTACTTC	NA	TRBV5-4	TRBJ2-5	15	TRBD1
CASSLQGGTEAFF	TGTGCCAGCAGTCTACAGGGAGGGACTGAAGCTTTCTTT	NA	TRBV5-5	TRBJ1-1	13	NA
CASSRTGARLSYEQYF	TGTGCCAGTAGCCGGACAGGGGCGAGGTTGTCCTACGAGCAGTACTTC	NA	TRBV19	TRBJ2-7	16	TRBD1
CASSFPRIGANEKLFF	TGTGCCAGCAGCTTCCCGCGGATAGGGGCTAATGAAAAACTGTTTTTT	once	TRBV21-1	TRBJ1-4	16	NA
CASSPTTSGGGMDTQYF	TGTGCCAGCAGCCCCACGACTAGCGGGGGGGGTATGGATACGCAGTATTTT	NA	TRBV13	TRBJ2-3	17	TRBD2
CASSPSGQGGKLFF	TGTGCCAGCAGCCCCTCTGGACAGGGCGGAAAACTGTTTTTT	NA	TRBV3-1/TRBV3-2	TRBJ1-4	14	TRBD1
CASQPPGIDEQYF	TGTGCCAGCCAACCCCCGGGTATCGACGAGCAGTACTTC	NA	TRBV6-5	TRBJ2-7	13	NA